This TCR beta chain came from a study of CD8 T cells in Susac syndrome. Germline loops: CDR1 MNHEY, CDR2 SVGEGT. This CDR3 region has 17 residues. It was with random hexamers that 0.5 to 1 ug RNA was reverse transcribed. Coverage of TCR beta CDR3 amplification by immunoSEQ multiplex PCR extended to 54 Vbeta and 13 Jbeta. In TCRdb, the immunoSEQ multiplex PCR reads were re-called with MiXCR into one record per CDR3 protein. The sample includes around 270,000 distinct CDR3 sequences, roughly 85% seen only once; the top ten take 0.2% to 0.25%. Points on this clonotype: One junction end disagrees with the germline gene, perhaps due to a read error.

This clonotype was sampled from a human donor with multiple sclerosis. The chain uses TRBV6-2 or TRBV6-3 and TRBJ2-5; TRBD1 agrees at 10 bases. Material: CD8+ T cells from PBMCs. The CDR3 loop is CASSYYRDRGRQETQYF. The CDR3 DNA reads as TGTGCCAGCAGCTACTACCGGGACAGGGGACGGCAAGAGACCCAGTACTTC.